A selection of T cell receptor beta chains follows, all from one sample in a study of human T cells and chemical hapten exposure. TCRdb re-called the RACE reads through MiXCR, storing one row per CDR3 protein. The table records 110,000 to 150,000 distinct CDR3 sequences, about 12% of them present only once. The sample consisted of whole blood, taken in connection with sensitization to the hapten diphenylcyclopropenone (DPC). The receptors were gathered from a woman in her fifties or sixties with alopecia areata. Some clones in this sample may be carry-over from other donors' samples. CDR3s include the opening cysteine and the closing phenylalanine or tryptophan. D genes are given only for firm matches. Not all rows give a size; the values are once, few, many and, for expanded clones, a class.

CDR3 length,J gene,D gene,V gene,clone size,CDR3 protein,CDR3 DNA
15,TRBJ2-7,.,TRBV28,.,CASRGRDRNDYEQYF,TGTGCCAGCCGAGGGAGGGACAGGAACGACTACGAGCAGTACTTC
17,TRBJ2-1,.,TRBV6-1,few,CASSGGKGASSYNEQFF,TGTGCCAGCAGTGGGGGGAAGGGAGCGAGCTCCTACAATGAGCAGTTCTTC
13,TRBJ1-2,.,TRBV20-1,few,CSAERAGASGYTF,TGCAGTGCCGAGCGGGCGGGGGCTTCTGGCTACACCTTC
13,TRBJ2-7,.,TRBV29-1,few,CSVEEAGTYEQYF,TGCAGCGTTGAAGAGGCAGGAACCTACGAGCAGTACTTC
14,TRBJ1-3,.,TRBV12-3/TRBV12-4,few,CASSLRQTGSTIYF,TGTGCCAGCAGTTTGAGACAGACTGGAAGCACCATATATTTT
19,TRBJ1-3,.,TRBV7-5,many,CISVPEFLDRTYSGNTIYF,.
14,TRBJ2-1,.,TRBV29-1,many,CSVETPGSYNEQFF,TGCAGCGTTGAGACCCCTGGCTCCTACAATGAGCAGTTCTTC
15,TRBJ2-2,TRBD1,TRBV7-2,few,CASSHRGHNTGELFF,TGTGCCAGCAGCCACAGGGGGCATAACACCGGGGAGCTGTTTTTT
15,TRBJ2-7,TRBD1,TRBV28,.,CASSPAGTGPQEQYF,TGTGCCAGCAGTCCCGCCGGGACAGGGCCCCAGGAGCAGTACTTC
16,TRBJ2-3,TRBD2,TRBV5-1,few,CASSLTSGRAGDTQYF,TGCGCCAGCAGCTTGACTAGCGGGAGGGCCGGAGATACGCAGTATTTT
14,TRBJ1-4,.,TRBV5-1,few,CASSLEGPRRELFF,TGCGCCAGCAGCTTGGAGGGACCGCGGCGGGAACTGTTTTTT
12,TRBJ1-1,.,TRBV28,.,CASSRVNTEAFF,TGTGCCAGCAGCCGTGTGAACACTGAAGCTTTCTTT
15,TRBJ2-1,TRBD2,TRBV28,.,CASSLQAGGKNEQFF,TGTGCCAGCAGTTTACAAGCGGGAGGGAAGAATGAGCAGTTCTTC
13,TRBJ2-3,TRBD1,TRBV20-1,.,CSVYTGGTDTQYF,TGCAGTGTTTACACAGGGGGCACAGATACGCAGTATTTT
13,TRBJ2-1,TRBD1,TRBV10-3,many,CAISGQGANEQFF,TGTGCCATCAGTGGACAGGGGGCGAATGAGCAGTTCTTC
11,TRBJ2-5,.,TRBV20-1,.,CSGGAQGTQYF,TGCAGTGGGGGGGCCCAGGGGACCCAGTACTTC